The source of this T cell receptor (beta chain) is a study of T-cell reconstitution after alpha-beta-depleted transplantation in children. Study-wide results and caveats: Recipient T cells and thymic progenitors that survived gave rise to the high TCRbeta diversity observed at day 60 in some patients.

Germline values: CDR1 LGHNA, CDR2 YSLEER. V lost 0 bases and J lost 0, with 12 bases in between. The CDR3 is 18 amino acids. As to this clonotype: Its antigen remains unknown.

Preparation of the TCRbeta library involved a method that used unique molecular identifiers. TCRdb used MiXCR to reprocess the PCR reads, holding one entry per CDR3 protein. The table shows about 980,000 distinct CDR3 sequences, with around 30% occurring only once. The V and J genes are TRBV4-3 and TRBJ2-6; D is ambiguous. Sequencing used PBMCs, mostly from graft donor cells, obtained 360 days after TCRalphabeta/CD19-depleted stem cell transplant. This TCR derives from a boy under three years old who had a stem cell transplant for SCID, so the T cells may come from the graft donor. The DNA for the CDR3 is TGCGCCAGCAGCCAAGATAGACTCCAAGACTCTGGGGCCAACGTCCTGACTTTC. Encoded protein: CASSQDRLQDSGANVLTF.